Listed below are T cell receptor beta chains from one sample, sequenced in a study of patients and donors after allogeneic stem cell transplantation. TCRdb re-analysed the RT-PCR reads in MiXCR, keeping a single row per CDR3 protein. The repertoire includes approximately 170,000 distinct CDR3 sequences, about a quarter of them detected once, and about 24% sits in the top ten. What was sequenced was blood, either unsorted or a sorted T cell fraction (not recorded which). The receptors originated from a human donor who was either an allogeneic HSCT recipient or a stem cell or donor lymphocyte infusion donor (not recorded which). It is not recorded whose cells these are; they may come from a transplant donor. Each CDR3 is given with its conserved first and last residue. The D gene is left open where the match is weak. Rows may omit the clone size; those that give it use once, few, many or a size class.

few	16	TRBV6-6	NA	TRBJ2-3	CASQKDSTSPTDTQYF	TGTGCCAGCCAAAAGGACAGTACGAGCCCCACAGATACGCAGTATTTT
few	16	TRBV7-2	NA	TRBJ1-6	CASSPLRDPYNSPLHF	TGTGCCAGCAGCCCCCTTCGGGACCCCTATAATTCACCCCTCCACTTT
NA	15	TRBV20-1	TRBD2	TRBJ2-7	CSARFSSGGYYEQYF	TGCAGTGCTCGCTTTTCTAGCGGGGGTTACTACGAGCAGTACTTC
few	15	TRBV5-1	NA	TRBJ1-1	CASRPETWRQTEAFF	TGCGCCAGCAGACCCGAGACCTGGCGACAGACTGAAGCTTTCTTT
NA	14	TRBV12-3/TRBV12-4	NA	TRBJ2-1	CASIRAGRGNEQFF	TGTGCCAGCATCAGGGCAGGGCGCGGCAATGAGCAGTTCTTC
few	14	TRBV29-1	NA	TRBJ2-5	CSLSLGAVKETQYF	TGCAGCTTAAGCCTTGGGGCTGTCAAAGAGACCCAGTACTTC
NA	14	TRBV6-5	TRBD1	TRBJ2-5	CASSYSTGPGTQYF	TGTGCCAGCAGTTACTCGACAGGGCCCGGGACCCAGTACTTC
NA	14	TRBV7-9	NA	TRBJ2-3	CASSFWGSTDTQYF	TGTGCCAGCAGCTTTTGGGGGAGCACAGATACGCAGTATTTT
few	12	TRBV12-3/TRBV12-4	NA	TRBJ1-5	CASKDPLQPQHF	TGTGCCAGCAAGGACCCACTCCAGCCCCAGCATTTT
many	16	TRBV4-1	TRBD1	TRBJ2-2	CASSQEGQGFTGELFF	TGCGCCAGCAGCCAAGAGGGACAGGGGTTCACCGGGGAGCTGTTTTTT
few	13	TRBV20-1	NA	TRBJ1-1	CSAEGRGDTEAFF	TGCAGTGCAGAGGGCAGGGGAGACACTGAAGCTTTCTTT
NA	20	TRBV15	TRBD2	TRBJ2-3	CATSRRLARYGAFSTDTQYF	TGTGCCACCAGCAGAAGACTAGCGCGATACGGCGCCTTTAGCACAGATACGCAGTATTTT
NA	16	TRBV14	NA	TRBJ2-3	CASSIVGAVITDTQYF	TGTGCCAGCAGCATCGTAGGGGCAGTGATCACAGATACGCAGTATTTT
NA	12	TRBV20-1	NA	TRBJ2-3	CSASPDGDTQYF	TGCAGTGCTAGTCCCGACGGGGATACGCAGTATTTT
NA	16	TRBV12-3/TRBV12-4	TRBD2	TRBJ2-3	CASSLYPAGGTDTQYF	TGTGCCAGCAGTTTATACCCTGCGGGAGGCACAGATACGCAGTATTTT
NA	14	TRBV5-1	NA	TRBJ1-1	CASSSPPGGGEAFF	TGCGCCAGCAGCTCCCCCCCTGGCGGCGGTGAAGCTTTCTTT
few	15	TRBV11-2	TRBD2	TRBJ2-1	CASSATSGLYNEQFF	TGTGCCAGCAGCGCTACTAGCGGATTATACAATGAGCAGTTCTTC
few	13	TRBV20-1	NA	TRBJ1-5	CSARGAGLKPQHF	TGCAGTGCTAGAGGGGCAGGGCTGAAGCCCCAGCATTTT
few	14	TRBV7-2	NA	TRBJ2-5	CASSLPGRAETQYF	TGTGCCAGCAGCTTACCCGGGAGAGCAGAGACCCAGTACTTC
few	15	TRBV20-1	NA	TRBJ1-4	CSAIGGQIANEKLFF	TGCAGTGCTATAGGTGGGCAGATCGCGAATGAAAAACTGTTTTTT
few	14	TRBV5-1	NA	TRBJ2-5	CASSLAAGQETQYF	TGCGCCAGCAGCTTGGCCGCAGGGCAAGAGACCCAGTACTTC
few	13	TRBV10-3	TRBD2	TRBJ2-7	CAISGLASDEQYF	TGTGCCATCAGTGGACTAGCTAGCGACGAGCAGTACTTC
NA	11	TRBV12-3/TRBV12-4	NA	TRBJ2-2	CASRDRGELFF	TGTGCCAGCAGGGATCGGGGGGAGCTGTTTTTT
few	15	TRBV12-3/TRBV12-4	NA	TRBJ2-2	CASSPPSLPPGELFF	TGTGCCAGCAGTCCGCCCAGCCTGCCTCCCGGGGAGCTGTTTTTT
NA	14	TRBV12-3/TRBV12-4	NA	TRBJ1-2	CASSELTLGIGYTF	TGTGCCAGCAGCGAACTAACCCTGGGTATAGGCTACACCTTC
NA	11	TRBV30	NA	TRBJ2-7	CAWSVPYEQYF	TGTGCCTGGAGTGTACCCTACGAGCAGTACTTC
few	12	TRBV5-1	NA	TRBJ1-2	CASSLSGKGYTF	TGCGCCAGCAGCTTGTCTGGGAAGGGCTACACCTTC
few	13	TRBV5-1	NA	TRBJ2-1	CASSLTTGNEQFF	TGCGCCAGCAGCTTGACTACCGGGAATGAGCAGTTCTTC
NA	20	TRBV7-9	TRBD2	TRBJ2-7	CASSSFKILAVLEGHYEQYF	TGTGCCAGCAGCTCCTTCAAAATACTAGCGGTCCTGGAGGGGCATTACGAGCAGTACTTC
few	16	TRBV6-6	NA	TRBJ1-2	CASTFSQNWDPNGYTF	TGTGCCAGCACCTTTTCACAAAATTGGGACCCAAATGGCTACACCTTC
few	14	TRBV20-1	NA	TRBJ1-1	CSARESKVYPEAFF	TGCAGTGCTAGAGAAAGTAAGGTTTATCCTGAAGCTTTCTTT
NA	17	TRBV5-6	TRBD2	TRBJ2-1	CASSRERTREPYNEQFF	TGTGCCAGCAGCCGGGAGAGAACGCGGGAGCCTTACAATGAGCAGTTCTTC
NA	14	TRBV5-6	TRBD2	TRBJ2-1	CASRFGTSGYEQFF	TGTGCCAGCAGGTTTGGGACTAGCGGCTATGAGCAGTTCTTC
once	19	TRBV20-1	TRBD2	TRBJ2-2	CSARPRTSGRSRGTGELFF	TGCAGTGCTAGACCCAGGACTAGCGGGCGCTCACGGGGCACCGGGGAGCTGTTTTTT
few	14	TRBV11-3	NA	TRBJ2-3	CASSPAARTDTQYF	TGTGCCAGCAGCCCCGCGGCCCGCACAGATACGCAGTATTTT
few	14	TRBV6-6	NA	TRBJ2-1	CASSRTVQYNEQFF	TGTGCCAGCAGTCGGACAGTCCAGTACAATGAGCAGTTCTTC
few	13	TRBV7-2	NA	TRBJ1-1	CASSLVNQNEAFF	TGTGCCAGCAGCTTAGTCAATCAGAATGAAGCTTTCTTT
NA	16	TRBV14	NA	TRBJ1-1	CASSQDLGAWDTEAFF	TGTGCCAGCAGCCAAGATCTGGGGGCCTGGGACACTGAAGCTTTCTTT
NA	14	TRBV4-1	NA	TRBJ1-1	CASSQEGASTEAFF	TGCGCCAGCAGCCAAGAGGGGGCGAGCACTGAAGCTTTCTTT
NA	15	TRBV11-2	TRBD1	TRBJ1-2	CASRNPGTGSSPSSF	TGTGCCAGCAGGAACCCCGGGACAGGGTCTAGCCCGAGTTCCTTC
once	15	TRBV2	TRBD1	TRBJ2-4	CASRVDRGSKNIQYF	TGTGCCAGCAGGGTGGACAGGGGGTCGAAAAACATTCAGTACTTC
NA	19	TRBV20-1	NA	TRBJ2-3	CSARDYVRAEVPSTDTQYF	TGCAGTGCTAGGGACTACGTTAGAGCTGAGGTTCCTTCCACAGATACGCAGTATTTT
few	15	TRBV12-3/TRBV12-4	TRBD1	TRBJ2-1	CASSLWDRAYNEQFF	TGTGCCAGCAGTCTTTGGGACAGGGCCTACAATGAGCAGTTCTTC